Listed below are T cell receptor beta chains from one sample, sequenced in a study of technical replicates of blood from a few donors. The repertoire was sequenced with immunoSEQ multiplex PCR; TCRdb's copy has only in-frame clones and lacks some. In the table there are roughly 60,000 clones, 80% to 95% of which are singletons. The sequencing sample was made of PBMCs. These receptors originate from a human donor in good health. Some clones in this sample may be carry-over from other donors' samples. The CDR3 runs from the conserved cysteine through the conserved F or W. The D gene is left open where the match is weak. The size field is filled for only some rows; it gives once, few, many or a size class.

>TRBV12-5|TRBJ2-7|TRBD1|-
CASGFSTGNLLYEQYF
TGTGCTAGTGGTTTCTCGACAGGGAATCTCCTCTACGAGCAGTACTTC
>TRBV13|TRBJ2-1|TRBD2|-
CASSSSGTMNKQFF
TGTGCCAGCAGCTCGTCCGGGACTATGAACAAGCAGTTCTTC
>TRBV6-1|TRBJ1-2|-|-
CASSELYSSNLGYTF
TGTGCCAGCAGTGAATTGTACTCCTCAAACTTGGGCTACACCTTC
>TRBV20-1|TRBJ1-4|-|once
CSAAESRKLFF
TGCAGTGCCGCGGAGTCCCGAAAACTGTTTTTT
>TRBV4-3|TRBJ2-3|-|-
CASSQDRQPTDTQYF
TGCGCCAGCAGCCAAGATCGACAGCCCACAGATACGCAGTATTTT
>TRBV5-1|TRBJ1-1|TRBD1|-
CASSLLRTGGERTEAFF
TGCGCCAGCAGCTTGCTCAGGACAGGGGGCGAGAGGACTGAAGCTTTCTTT
>TRBV9|TRBJ2-4|TRBD1|once
CASSNGQGLAKNIQYF
TGTGCCAGCAGCAACGGACAGGGACTAGCCAAAAACATTCAGTACTTC
>TRBV5-1|TRBJ2-5|TRBD1|-
CASSATGGKTQYF
TGCGCCAGCAGCGCGACAGGGGGGAAGACCCAGTACTTC
>TRBV6-5|TRBJ1-1|-|-
CAIKSSNTEAFF
TGTGCCATCAAGTCGAGCAACACTGAAGCTTTCTTT
>TRBV12-5|TRBJ1-6|-|-
CASGLALGQGRYNSPLHF
TGTGCTAGTGGTTTGGCCCTCGGGCAGGGTAGATATAATTCACCCCTCCACTTT
>TRBV2|TRBJ1-5|-|-
CASSERGPNQPQHF
TGTGCCAGCAGTGAACGAGGGCCAAATCAGCCCCAGCATTTT
>TRBV4-3|TRBJ2-1|TRBD2|-
CASSRAPTSGGVNEQFF
TGCGCCAGCAGTCGCGCTCCAACTAGCGGGGGGGTGAATGAGCAGTTCTTC
>TRBV5-1|TRBJ2-1|-|-
CASSLLPSYNEQFF
TGCGCCAGCAGCTTGCTTCCCTCCTACAATGAGCAGTTCTTC
>TRBV19|TRBJ2-7|TRBD2|-
CAGTSGTSSYEQYF
TGTGCCGGTACTAGCGGGACCAGCTCCTACGAGCAGTACTTC
>TRBV9|TRBJ2-3|TRBD2|-
CASSAGLVTDTQYF
TGTGCCAGCAGCGCCGGACTAGTCACAGATACGCAGTATTTT
>TRBV18|TRBJ2-3|TRBD1|-
CASSPPGTGGVADTQYF
TGTGCCAGCTCACCCCCAGGGACAGGGGGTGTCGCAGATACGCAGTATTTT
>TRBV7-3|TRBJ2-3|TRBD2|-
CASSPKLAASTDTQYF
TGTGCCAGCAGCCCCAAACTAGCGGCAAGCACAGATACGCAGTATTTT
>TRBV5-1|TRBJ1-2|-|-
CASSLAYGGYGYTF
TGCGCCAGCAGCTTGGCCTACGGAGGATATGGCTACACCTTC
>TRBV11-2|TRBJ1-2|TRBD1|-
CASSFTGQGDGYTF
TGTGCCAGCAGCTTCACGGGACAGGGGGATGGCTACACCTTC
>TRBV18|TRBJ1-2|TRBD1|-
CASSAQGNYGYTF
TGTGCCAGCTCAGCACAGGGGAACTATGGCTACACCTTC
>TRBV5-1|TRBJ1-6|-|-
CASSFGRGSPLHF
TGCGCCAGCAGCTTTGGCAGGGGCTCACCCCTCCACTTT
>TRBV10-3|TRBJ1-1|-|-
CAISLRREFPRTEAFF
TGTGCCATCAGTCTCCGGCGGGAGTTCCCGCGCACTGAAGCTTTCTTT
>TRBV10-3|TRBJ1-3|TRBD1|-
CASSPGQSSGNTIYF
TGTGCCTCTTCCCCGGGACAGAGCTCTGGAAACACCATATATTTT
>TRBV7-2|TRBJ2-5|TRBD1|-
CASIQDRGGETQYF
TGTGCCAGCATCCAGGACAGGGGAGGAGAGACCCAGTACTTC
>TRBV7-8|TRBJ2-2|-|-
CASSLVRLASVKNTGELFF
TGTGCCAGCAGCTTAGTTAGGCTGGCTAGCGTAAAGAACACCGGGGAGCTGTTTTTT
>TRBV27|TRBJ2-2|-|-
CASSSPGGKNTGELFF
TGTGCCAGCAGTTCCCCCGGCGGGAAGAACACCGGGGAGCTGTTTTTT
>TRBV7-2|TRBJ2-7|TRBD2|once
CASSGTSGSYEQYF
TGTGCCAGCAGCGGAACTAGCGGCTCCTACGAGCAGTACTTC
>TRBV7-3|TRBJ2-7|-|-
CASSLYVGEPYEQYF
TGTGCCAGCAGCTTATATGTAGGAGAACCATACGAGCAGTACTTC
>TRBV6-5|TRBJ2-7|-|-
CASSYSVGGTYEQYF
TGTGCCAGCAGTTACTCCGTGGGGGGAACCTACGAGCAGTACTTC
>TRBV19|TRBJ1-2|-|once
CASSIVADSNYGYTF
TGTGCCAGTAGTATAGTGGCAGATTCTAACTATGGCTACACCTTC
>TRBV11-3|TRBJ2-7|TRBD2|-
CASSPQGLAGASEQYF
TGTGCCAGCAGCCCCCAGGGACTAGCGGGAGCGAGCGAGCAGTACTTC
>TRBV5-1|TRBJ2-1|-|-
CASSGVASDALSNEQFF
TGCGCCAGCAGCGGGGTGGCTAGCGATGCACTTTCCAATGAGCAGTTCTTC
>TRBV5-4|TRBJ2-5|TRBD2|-
CASSLGPSGGETQYF
TGTGCCAGCAGCTTGGGGCCTAGCGGAGGGGAGACCCAGTACTTC
>TRBV4-1|TRBJ2-2|TRBD2|-
CASSPQSVLAGVPGELFF
TGCGCCAGCAGCCCCCAGAGTGTGCTAGCGGGGGTCCCCGGGGAGCTGTTTTTT
>TRBV19|TRBJ1-5|TRBD1|-
CASRGQGLSNQPQHF
TGTGCCAGTAGGGGACAGGGGTTAAGCAATCAGCCCCAGCATTTT